The 32 T cell receptor beta chains below were found in one sample sequenced in a study of blood T cells in healthy people across ages. Then a second PCR, running about 7 to 11 cycles, was carried out with a sample-barcoded 5' primer and a J-beta primer mix. TCRdb used MiXCR to reprocess the 5' RACE reads, holding one entry per CDR3 protein. The data show 800,000 to 950,000 distinct CDR3 sequences, 25% to 35% seen once. The sample also formed part of further work on T cells of mothers and their children.

The sequenced material came from blood. These receptors originate from a woman in her thirties or forties in good health.

This clonotype was recorded many times. This chain links TRBV7-2 with TRBJ2-1; possible D gene TRBD2, 6 bases. V was cut by 2 bases and J by 2 bases, with 13 bases left in between. The CDR3 runs to 16 residues. Germline CDR1 and CDR2: SGHTA and FQGNSA. In DNA, the CDR3 is TGTGCCAGCAGCTTATCCGGGACTGGGGCCTACAATGAGCAGTTCTTC. Protein: CASSLSGTGAYNEQFF. Full variable domain (missing parts from reference TRBV7-2 and TRBJ2-1): GAGVSQSPSNKVTEKGKDVELRCDPISGHTALYWYRQSLGQGLEFLIYFQGNSAPDKSGLPSDRFSAERTGGSVSTLTIQRTQQEDSAVYLCASSLSGTGAYNEQFFGPGTRLTVL.

This clonotype was detected only once. The CDR3 does not close with the conserved phenylalanine or tryptophan, likely indicating a read error. No DNA is shown, since the ends of the CDR3 on it are uncertain; the CDR3 is the one TCRdb lists. The chain has TRBV20-1 and TRBJ2-3; TRBD2 reflects the table's D call only, with no check against the DNA. Germline V lookup: CDR1 DFQATT, CDR2 SNEGSKA (reference sequence). The CDR3 length is 14 residues, termini included. The CDR3 is CSALRLVGTDTQYV.

About this clonotype: A much larger clone lies one base from this, so it may be a read error. The chain is built from TRBV20-1 and TRBJ2-4, with TRBD2 identical over 7 bases. Trimming took 5 bases from V and 13 from J; bases not matched to a gene: 23. The CDR3 contains 16 residues. CDR1 and CDR2 from the germline V gene are DFQATT and SNEGSKA (reference sequence). The CDR3 nucleotides read TGCAGTGCTCCGGACCCCCTAGCGGATACTCGGGATGAGCAGTACTTC. Protein: CSAPDPLADTRDEQYF.

This clonotype has more than one count but fewer than ten. This rearrangement joins TRBV20-1 to TRBJ2-5; 8 bases match TRBD2. Germline V gene sequence: CDR1 DFQATT, CDR2 SNEGSKA (reference sequence). This CDR3 region has 18 residues. The junction had 14 bases not matched to a gene; V was cut back by 0 bases and J by 2 bases. The CDR3 sequence: CSARDLGPSGPTQETQYF. CDR3 coding DNA: TGCAGTGCTAGAGATCTTGGGCCTAGCGGGCCGACACAAGAGACCCAGTACTTC.

The chain recombines TRBV18 with TRBJ1-2; TRBD1 matches at 7 bases. The CDR3 is 14 residues long. The junction had 4 bases not matched to a gene; V was cut back by 3 bases and J by 3 bases. Germline values: CDR1 KGHSH, CDR2 LQKENI. The CDR3 protein is CASSPLDRHYGYTF. CDR3 nucleotide sequence: TGTGCCAGCTCACCTCTGGACAGGCACTATGGCTACACCTTC.

This clonotype was observed at least ten times. This sequence joins TRBV7-9 and TRBJ2-7, with a tentative D call TRBD1 (6 bases). Trimming shortened V by 1 base and J by 3 bases, and 19 bases separated the two germline ends. This CDR3 is built from 17 residues. Germline lookup yields CDR1 SEHNR and CDR2 FQNEAQ (reference sequence). DNA for the CDR3: TGTGCCAGCAGCTTAGTGTCGTCCAGGGGACGCTTCTACGAGCAGTACTTC. This translates into CASSLVSSRGRFYEQYF. The full variable domain, in which reference TRBV7-9 and TRBJ2-7 provide the parts outside the CDR3, is DTGVSQNPRHKITKRGQNVTFRCDPISEHNRLYWYRQTLGQGPEFLTYFQNEAQLEKSRLLSDRFSAERPKGSFSTLEIQRTEQGDSAMYLCASSLVSSRGRFYEQYFGPGTRLTVT.

This clonotype was seen ten or more times. The CDR3: CASSSAFSGDSYNEQFF. CDR3 bases: TGTGCCAGCAGCTCGGCGTTTTCGGGAGACTCCTACAATGAGCAGTTCTTC. V and J are TRBV6-6 and TRBJ2-1; possible D gene TRBD2, 6 bases. CDR1 and CDR2 from the germline V gene are MNHNY and SVGAGI (reference sequence). Trimming shortened V by 6 bases and J by 0 bases, and 18 bases separated the two germline ends. The CDR3 is 17 residues long.

This clonotype was observed at least ten times. The rearrangement joins TRBV27 to TRBJ1-1; TRBD1 is a possible D gene (5 bases). V lost 4 bases and J lost 6, with 24 bases in between. This CDR3 is built from 17 residues. The V gene's germline CDR1 is MNHEY and CDR2 SMNVEV (reference sequence). The CDR3 region is CASSSHQTRGEAPEAFF. CDR3 nucleotide sequence: TGTGCCAGCAGTTCCCACCAGACCCGGGGCGAGGCCCCTGAAGCTTTCTTT.

This clonotype was counted many times. The chain carries TRBV4-1 and TRBJ2-1; D is perhaps TRBD1 or TRBD2 (6 bases each). With 0 bases removed from V and 4 bases from J, the gap between germline ends came to 19 bases. The CDR3 is 18 amino acids. Germline loops: CDR1 MGHRA, CDR2 YSYEKL. CDR3 in DNA: TGCGCCAGCAGCCAAGAACCCCTCGGGGGCGCGGGATACAATGAGCAGTTCTTC. As protein: CASSQEPLGGAGYNEQFF.

This chain links TRBV4-1 with TRBJ1-2; D is ambiguous. Germline CDR1 MGHRA, CDR2 YSYEKL. The CDR3 sequence is 16 residues long. Trimming cost V 1 base and J 1 base, with 13 bases left between them. CDR3: CASSQGPWRRNYGYTF. For the CDR3, the DNA is TGCGCCAGCAGCCAAGGTCCGTGGCGGCGTAACTATGGCTACACCTTC.

Many counts were recorded for this clonotype. J is TRBJ2-7 and V is TRBV7-2, with TRBD1 as a possible D gene (6 bases). V was trimmed by 1 base and J by 3 bases, leaving 16 bases between them. Germline values: CDR1 SGHTA, CDR2 FQGNSA. The CDR3 runs 16 residues. The CDR3 reads CASSLDGQGLNYEQYF. The CDR3 nucleotides read TGTGCCAGCAGCTTAGACGGGCAGGGGTTGAACTACGAGCAGTACTTC.

With respect to this clonotype: One end of the junction varies from germline; a read error may be responsible. The chain uses TRBV5-5 and TRBJ2-7; D not certain. The CDR3 runs to 16 residues. CDR1 and CDR2 from the germline V gene are SGHKS and YYEKEE (reference sequence). CDR3 region: CAGSLIGSPSSYEQYF. The CDR3 bases are TGTGCCGGCAGCTTGATCGGCAGCCCGAGCTCCTACGAGCAGTACTTC. The whole variable domain, filled in from reference TRBV5-5 and TRBJ2-7, reads DAGVTQSPTHLIKTRGQQVTLRCSPISGHKSVSWYQQVLGQGPQFIFQYYEKEERGRGNFPDRFSARQFPNYSSELNVNALLLGDSALYLCAGSLIGSPSSYEQYFGPGTRLTVT.

The table lists this clonotype with many counts. V is TRBV6-5 and J is TRBJ2-7; TRBD1 aligns across 9 bases. J was trimmed by 2 bases and V by 5 bases; bases with no gene match: 7. The CDR3 is 15 residues long. CDR1 and CDR2 (germline): MNHEY, SVGAGI. The CDR3 protein is CASSPLGQGAYEQYF. CDR3 DNA sequence: TGTGCCAGCAGTCCGTTGGGACAGGGAGCCTACGAGCAGTACTTC.

The chain links TRBV28 to TRBJ1-2; possibly TRBD1 for D (6 bases). V dropped 6 bases and J dropped 1 base, with 12 bases sitting between them. The CDR3 runs 14 residues. From germline, CDR1 is MDHEN and CDR2 SYDVKM. The CDR3 here is CASRKGGGNYGYTF. CDR3 coding DNA: TGTGCCAGCAGGAAGGGGGGCGGTAACTATGGCTACACCTTC.

This rearrangement joins TRBV2 to TRBJ1-2; 10 bases are shared with TRBD1. The length of the CDR3 is 14 residues. Germline lookup yields CDR1 SNHLY and CDR2 FYNNEI. V shed 6 bases and J 8 bases; nucleotides not matched to a gene: 9. The CDR3 DNA sequence: TGTGCCAGCAGGCTAGAGGGGACAGGGGACGGCTACACCTTC. This codes for CASRLEGTGDGYTF.

The rearrangement links TRBV9 to TRBJ1-2; 12 positions match TRBD1. The CDR3 covers 17 residues. Germline trimming cut 4 bases from V and 4 bases from J; bases unmatched to any gene: 11. Germline V CDR1 and CDR2: SGDLS, YYNGEE. The CDR3 reads CASSTQPGTGGTYGYTF. CDR3 nucleotide sequence: TGTGCCAGCAGCACCCAACCCGGGACAGGGGGCACCTATGGCTACACCTTC.

This clonotype was seen more than once but under ten times. The chain links TRBV6-6 to TRBJ1-1; 7 bases agree with TRBD1. CDR1 is MNHNY and CDR2 is SVGAGI in the germline V gene (reference sequence). V was pared by 5 bases and J by 7 bases, with 16 bases of the junction left unmatched. This CDR3 region has 16 residues. This CDR3 is CASSALSTGQVDEAFF. Written as DNA, the CDR3 is TGTGCCAGCAGTGCCCTTTCGACAGGGCAAGTTGATGAAGCTTTCTTT.

This clonotype was counted a few times. The V call is TRBV5-1, the J call TRBJ2-1; no reliable D call. Germline V CDR1 and CDR2: SGHRS, YFSETQ. The CDR3 has 15 residues. V lost 2 bases and J 0 bases, leaving 9 bases between the germline ends. CDR3 nucleotides: TGCGCCAGCAGCTTTAACGATCCCTCCTACAATGAGCAGTTCTTC. This sequence encodes CASSFNDPSYNEQFF.

The CDR3 DNA follows: TGTGCCAGCAGCCATCAGGGAGATCAGCCCCAGCATTTT. Encoded protein: CASSHQGDQPQHF. The chain links TRBV7-2 to TRBJ1-5; D perhaps matches TRBD1 (5 bases). The CDR3 consists of 13 residues. The V end was cut by 5 bases, the J end by 5 bases, with 10 bases between. Germline values: CDR1 SGHTA, CDR2 FQGNSA.

A few counts support this clonotype. The chain links TRBV6-5 to TRBJ1-2; TRBD1 might be the D (6 bases). CDR1 and CDR2 from the germline V gene are MNHEY and SVGAGI. This CDR3 region has 14 residues. Deletions cut 10 bases from V and 3 bases from J, with 18 bases between. CDR3 in amino acids: CATHTPGGDYGYTF. The CDR3 bases are TGTGCCACACATACCCCGGGGGGCGACTATGGCTACACCTTC.

Concerning this clonotype itself: A read error may explain this, as a much larger clone is one base away. This chain joins TRBV12-3 or TRBV12-4 and TRBJ2-3, with D tentatively TRBD2 (5 bases). This CDR3 region has 13 residues. Here the CDR3 reads CACSTRVTDTQYF. In nucleotides, the CDR3 is TGTGCCTGCAGCACTAGGGTCACAGATACGCAGTATTTT.

The chain carries TRBV21-1 and TRBJ2-1; TRBD1 is the table's D call and was not checked against the DNA. TRBV21-1 is flagged as a pseudogene. The CDR3 runs to 24 residues. The CDR3 DNA is TGTGCCAGCAGCAGCAAAATCCCTTCATTCTCTGGGACAGTATTGGACCGTGGTATCGATGAGCAGTTCTTC. Amino acids: CASSSKIPSFSGTVLDRGIDEQFF.

This clonotype was seen at least ten times. The rearrangement joins TRBV5-4 to TRBJ2-3; D uncertain. The V gene's germline CDR1 is SGHNT and CDR2 YYREEE (reference sequence). There are 14 residues in the CDR3. Trimming took 4 bases from V and 2 from J, leaving 11 bases between them. CDR3 sequence: CASSPGPDTDTQYF. CDR3 nucleotide sequence: TGTGCCAGCAGCCCGGGCCCTGACACAGATACGCAGTATTTT.

A few counts support this clonotype. V gene TRBV20-1 combines with J gene TRBJ1-5; perhaps TRBD1 as D (5 bases). The CDR3 contains 13 residues. The V end lost 2 bases, the J end lost 6 bases, and 11 bases lay between the germline ends. The germline V gene has CDR1 DFQATT and CDR2 SNEGSKA (reference sequence). The CDR3 nucleotides are TGCAGTGCTAGAAAGGTGGGGCCTCAGCCCCAGCATTTT. Amino acids: CSARKVGPQPQHF.

In its sample, this clonotype was seen a few times. The chain has TRBV28 and TRBJ2-1, with D possibly matching TRBD1 (6 bases). The CDR3 totals 13 residues. CDR1 is MDHEN, CDR2 SYDVKM, per germline. Trimming cost V 5 bases and J 8 bases, with 13 bases left between them. The CDR3 loop is CASSPTGTHEQFF. Written as DNA, the CDR3 is TGTGCCAGCAGTCCCACAGGGACCCATGAGCAGTTCTTC.

The gene calls are TRBV7-9 and TRBJ1-4; the D is unclear. With 0 bases removed from V and 7 bases from J, the gap between germline ends came to 15 bases. CDR3 length: 16 residues. Germline loops: CDR1 SEHNR, CDR2 FQNEAQ (reference sequence). The CDR3 sequence: CASSLAVGNRGEKLFF. The CDR3 region has the DNA TGTGCCAGCAGCTTAGCGGTGGGAAATCGTGGTGAAAAACTGTTTTTT.

The genes are TRBV28 and TRBJ2-4; D possibly corresponds to TRBD2 (7 bases). With the DNA end fitting TRBJ2-7 better, the J assignment may be wrong. CDR1 and CDR2 from the germline V gene are MDHEN and SYDVKM. The CDR3 is made up of 15 amino acids. The CDR3, as DNA: TGTGCCAGCAGCCCCCGGGGGGCCCTCTCCTACGAGCAGTACTTC. It specifies CASSPRGALSYEQYF.

This clonotype was counted only a few times. This chain links TRBV7-2 with TRBJ1-5; no reliable D call. The CDR3 runs 13 residues. The germline CDR1 and CDR2 sequences are SGHTA and FQGNSA. Between the trimmed V and J ends, which lost 5 bases and 6 bases, there was a span of 11 bases. CDR3 DNA: TGTGCCAGCAGCCCAGAGATTAGTCAGCCCCAGCATTTT. Protein product: CASSPEISQPQHF.

This clonotype has just a few counts. This sequence joins TRBV6-5 and TRBJ1-2; unclear D gene. The CDR3 is made up of 14 amino acids. CDR1 MNHEY and CDR2 SVGAGI come from the germline V gene. V lost 2 bases and J 3 bases, leaving 10 bases between the germline ends. The CDR3 sequence: CASSYKRLYYGYTF. CDR3 DNA sequence: TGTGCCAGCAGTTACAAGCGACTTTACTATGGCTACACCTTC.

The chain links TRBV11-3 to TRBJ2-1; D possibly corresponds to TRBD1 (5 bases). The DNA end is a closer match to TRBJ2-7, so the J assignment may be wrong. The CDR3 runs 20 residues. Germline assignment: CDR1 SGHNT and CDR2 YENEEA. CDR3 region: CASSLDQGRARMETYNEQYF. The CDR3 DNA reads TGTGCCAGCAGCTTAGATCAGGGTAGGGCGAGAATGGAAACCTACAATGAGCAGTACTTC.

The rearrangement joins TRBV6-6 to TRBJ1-5; 7 nucleotides match TRBD1. The CDR3 consists of 15 residues. Germline CDR1 MNHNY, CDR2 SVGAGI (reference sequence). J was trimmed by 2 bases and V by 5 bases; bases with no gene match: 6. For the CDR3, the DNA is TGTGCCAGCAGTACAGACAGGGTGGGCAATCAGCCCCAGCATTTT. This gives the protein CASSTDRVGNQPQHF.

The gene calls are TRBV6-2 or TRBV6-3 and TRBJ2-7; 9 nucleotides match TRBD1. Germline CDR1 MNHEY, CDR2 SVGEGT. The length of the CDR3 is 19 residues. With 5 bases clipped from V and 3 bases from J, the junction kept 20 bases outside the gene matches. The CDR3 sequence is CASSRGSGTGSTRGYEQYF. CDR3 nucleotide sequence: TGTGCCAGCAGTCGCGGATCCGGGACAGGGAGCACTCGCGGCTACGAGCAGTACTTC.